Below, 21 T cell receptor beta chains from the same sample are listed, as sequenced in a study of CD8 T cells in ankylosing spondylitis. TCRdb passed the 5' RACE reads through MiXCR, listing each CDR3 protein once. The table shows 300,000 to 350,000 distinct CDR3 sequences, with around 20% occurring only once. The sample consisted of blood, either unsorted or a sorted T cell fraction (not recorded which). Source of these receptors: a female donor with ankylosing spondylitis or in good health (not recorded which).

The V and J genes are TRBV13 and TRBJ2-2; 12 nucleotides agree with TRBD2. Trimming at V came to 3 bases and at J to 5 bases, leaving 7 bases not matched to a gene. The germline V gene has CDR1 PRHDT and CDR2 FYEKMQ (reference sequence). The CDR3 sequence is 17 residues long. CDR3 nucleotide sequence: TGTGCCAGCAGCTTCACTAGCGGGAGGCGAGGAACCGGGGAGCTGTTTTTT. Protein sequence: CASSFTSGRRGTGELFF.

This clonotype has only a few counts. The genes are TRBV20-1 and TRBJ2-1; possible D gene TRBD2, 6 bases. The germline V and J ends were trimmed by 1 base and 5 bases, with 12 bases remaining between them. From germline, CDR1 is DFQATT and CDR2 SNEGSKA (reference sequence). The CDR3 covers 14 residues. The CDR3 DNA follows: TGCAGTGCTAGAGGCCGGGACTTTCACAATGAGCAGTTCTTC. Protein: CSARGRDFHNEQFF.

The V call is TRBV20-1, the J call TRBJ2-7, with D perhaps matching TRBD1 or TRBD2 (5 bases each). The CDR3 sequence is 14 residues long. V gave up 7 bases and J gave up 3 bases, with 19 bases separating them. Germline V gene lookup returns CDR1 DFQATT and CDR2 SNEGSKA (reference sequence). CDR3 DNA: TGCAGTGAATCGAGGCCGGGACCGTGCTACGAGCAGTACTTC. This sequence encodes CSESRPGPCYEQYF.

J is TRBJ2-5 and V is TRBV5-1; TRBD2 agrees at 7 bases. The CDR3 is made up of 15 amino acids. Unmatched junction bases numbered 7, after V lost 0 bases and J lost 5 bases. Germline CDR1 reads SGHRS; CDR2 reads YFSETQ. CDR3 loop: CASSLVGGREETQYF. The CDR3, as DNA: TGCGCCAGCAGCTTGGTAGGCGGGAGAGAGGAGACCCAGTACTTC.

The table lists this clonotype with a few counts. The chain is built from TRBV4-3 and TRBJ2-1, with 10 bases that match TRBD2. In germline, CDR1 is LGHNA, CDR2 YSLEER. CDR3 length equals 15 residues. J was trimmed by 10 bases and V by 0 bases; bases with no gene match: 6. This CDR3 reads CASSQDLAGVREQFF. The CDR3 nucleotides are TGCGCCAGCAGCCAAGATCTAGCGGGAGTTCGCGAGCAGTTCTTC.

This clonotype showed up just a few times. The chain recombines TRBV24-1 with TRBJ1-2, with TRBD1 matching 8 bases. This CDR3 is 12 amino acids long. V lost 3 bases to trimming and J lost 8 bases; unmatched junction nucleotides: 1. The germline V gene has CDR1 KGHDR and CDR2 SFDVKD. Written as DNA, the CDR3 is TGTGCCACCAGTGATGGACAGGGCGGCTACACCTTC. Translated: CATSDGQGGYTF.

This clonotype was found a few times. The chain employs TRBV7-2 and TRBJ2-1, with D possibly called TRBD1 or TRBD2 (5 bases each). With 6 bases removed from V and 9 bases from J, the gap between germline ends came to 21 bases. Germline CDR1 and CDR2: SGHTA and FQGNSA. The CDR3 sequence is 15 residues long. The CDR3 DNA follows: TGTGCCAGCAGAGACCGGGACGTGGGTGTAAGTGAGCAGTTCTTC. Its translation: CASRDRDVGVSEQFF.

The rearrangement uses TRBV4-2 and TRBJ2-1; perhaps TRBD2 as D (5 bases). The CDR3 consists of 14 residues. Trimming removed 0 bases from V and 13 bases from J, with 16 bases in between. In germline, CDR1 is LGHNA, CDR2 YNFKEQ. CDR3 sequence (DNA): TGTGCCAGCAGCCAAGATCGGATGAGGGAAAGTCAGTTCTTC. It translates to CASSQDRMRESQFF.

V is TRBV12-3 or TRBV12-4 and J is TRBJ1-5, with 8 nucleotides matching TRBD1. CDR3 length equals 14 residues. V trimming: 6 bases; J trimming: 9 bases; junction bases outside the gene matches: 10. Written as DNA, the CDR3 is TGTGCCAGCAGACCTACAGGGGGGCAAGGGCCCCAGCATTTT. Protein product: CASRPTGGQGPQHF.

The chain couples TRBV10-3 to TRBJ2-2, with unresolved D. Per the germline V gene, CDR1 is ENHRY and CDR2 is SYGVKD. The CDR3 is made up of 11 amino acids. Trimming took 5 bases from V and 8 from J, leaving 6 bases between them. CDR3 residues: CAISQAGELFF. CDR3 bases: TGTGCCATCAGTCAGGCAGGGGAGCTGTTTTTT.

This clonotype was counted only a few times. The chain uses TRBV10-3 and TRBJ2-1; 9 bases are shared with TRBD2. The V and J ends lost 2 bases and 5 bases, in that order; junction bases with no gene match: 4. The CDR3 runs to 15 residues. Germline-derived CDR1 and CDR2 are ENHRY and SYGVKD. CDR3 sequence (DNA): TGTGCCATCAGTGAGGGACTAGCGAAAAACAATGAGCAGTTCTTC. Its translation is CAISEGLAKNNEQFF.

This chain links TRBV7-8 with TRBJ1-5; the D is unclear. CDR3 length equals 15 residues. V lost 5 bases to trimming and J lost 1 base, with 12 bases between them. CDR1 and CDR2 (germline): SGHVS, FQNEAQ. The CDR3, as DNA: TGTGCCAGCAGCCCCCGCGCCGTGAGCAATCAGCCCCAGCATTTT. Protein: CASSPRAVSNQPQHF.

This clonotype showed up just a few times. This chain joins TRBV6-5 and TRBJ2-4; 8 nucleotides agree with TRBD2. Trimming at V came to 0 bases and at J to 6 bases, leaving 1 base not matched to a gene. Germline-derived CDR1 and CDR2 are MNHEY and SVGAGI. The CDR3 sequence is 14 residues long. The CDR3 region is CASSYSSGANIQYF. The DNA of the CDR3 is TGTGCCAGCAGTTACTCTAGCGGGGCAAACATTCAGTACTTC.

This clonotype was observed a handful of times. V gene TRBV24-1 combines with J gene TRBJ2-3; D assignment may be TRBD1 or TRBD2 (5 bases each). In germline, CDR1 is KGHDR, CDR2 SFDVKD. CDR3 length: 16 residues. With 4 bases removed from V and 0 bases from J, the gap between germline ends came to 13 bases. The DNA of the CDR3 is TGTGCCACCAGTGAAACCGGGGCGGCTAGCACAGATACGCAGTATTTT. Encoded protein: CATSETGAASTDTQYF.

The chain links TRBV2 to TRBJ2-1, with 9 bases that match TRBD1. The CDR3 loop spans 15 amino acids. From germline, CDR1 is SNHLY and CDR2 FYNNEI. After removal of 6 bases from V and 6 bases from J, the junction contained 9 bases not matched to a gene. CDR3 amino acids: CASRPTGGRPNEQFF. In nucleotides, the CDR3 is TGTGCCAGCAGACCTACAGGGGGCCGCCCCAATGAGCAGTTCTTC.

In its sample, this clonotype was seen a few times. The chain uses TRBV7-2 and TRBJ2-2, with D unclear. The CDR3 loop spans 14 amino acids. Trimming took 1 base from V and 6 from J, leaving 9 bases between them. Looked up from germline, CDR1 is SGHTA and CDR2 is FQGNSA. This CDR3 is CASSLGQLAGELFF. The CDR3 DNA follows: TGTGCCAGCAGCTTAGGCCAGCTTGCCGGGGAGCTGTTTTTT.

CDR3 DNA sequence: TGCAGTGCTAGTCGTTTGTCCCTGGGAGGCACTGAAGCTTTCTTT. Protein: CSASRLSLGGTEAFF. The rearrangement uses TRBV20-1 and TRBJ1-1, with D uncertain. This CDR3 region has 15 residues. The germline CDR1 and CDR2 sequences are DFQATT and SNEGSKA (reference sequence). Trimming pared 3 bases from V and 4 bases from J, leaving 18 bases between.

The chain combines TRBV27 with TRBJ2-7; possible D gene TRBD1, 8 bases. Trimming left V 5 bases short and J 2 bases short, with 16 bases between. The CDR3 runs 15 residues. CDR1 is MNHEY, CDR2 SMNVEV, per germline (reference sequence). The CDR3 spells CASSPPAGQAYEQYF. DNA for the CDR3: TGTGCCAGCAGTCCCCCAGCGGGACAGGCCTACGAGCAGTACTTC.

This clonotype came up a few times. The V gene is TRBV10-3, the J gene TRBJ2-1, with 10 bases that match TRBD2. This CDR3 region has 16 residues. Looked up from germline, CDR1 is ENHRY and CDR2 is SYGVKD. Unmatched junction bases numbered 8, after V lost 6 bases and J lost 3 bases. CDR3 bases: TGTGCCATCAGAGCGGGAGGGCCCGGAGGCTACAATGAGCAGTTCTTC. Protein sequence: CAIRAGGPGGYNEQFF.

This clonotype was picked up a small number of times. The chain carries TRBV7-3 and TRBJ2-1; 9 bases align to TRBD2. Germline lookup yields CDR1 SGHTA and CDR2 FQGTGA. The CDR3 is 14 residues long. Losses at the gene ends were 3 bases for V and 9 bases for J; bases not matched to a gene: 6. CDR3 bases: TGTGCCAGCAGCTTCCGTAGCGGGAGTGGTGAGCAGTTCTTC. Translated: CASSFRSGSGEQFF.

The chain has TRBV12-3 or TRBV12-4 and TRBJ1-1; 9 bases fit TRBD1. The CDR3 is 13 residues long. With V trimmed by 10 bases and J by 1 base, 4 bases remained unmatched. The CDR3 DNA reads TGTGCCACGGACAGGGGAGGGAACACTGAAGCTTTCTTT. The encoded protein is CATDRGGNTEAFF.